One sample yielded the 9 T cell receptor beta chains listed below, sequenced in a study of cytomegalovirus exposure and HLA in healthy donors (dated by TCRdb to between 2016 and 2019). Libraries were constructed by the immunoSEQ multiplex PCR assay. The multiplex PCR relied on a mix of 60 forward primers for TCR Vbeta segments and 13 reverse primers for TCR Jbeta segments. Not all clones reach the TCRdb copy of this immuneACCESS table, which keeps in-frame sequences only. Checked studies attribute under half of the gap to unresolved V genes and leave the rest unexplained. The sample table lists approximately 190,000 clones, about 70% of them with a count of one. The top ten clones comprise 2.6% of the sample. Sequencing used PBMCs. All receptors come from a man in his forties in good health and CMV-seropositive.

This chain connects TRBV20-1 to TRBJ1-2; the D is unclear. This CDR3 is 11 amino acids long. Germline V gene lookup returns CDR1 DFQATT and CDR2 SNEGSKA (reference sequence). The V end was cut by 3 bases, the J end by 2 bases, with 4 bases between. CDR3 in DNA: TGCAGTGCTAGCTTGAACTATGGCTACACCTTC. Residues: CSASLNYGYTF.

There are a few counts of this clone. The chain carries TRBV6-1 and TRBJ2-7; 8 nucleotides align to TRBD1. Trimming at V came to 5 bases and at J to 6 bases, leaving 9 bases not matched to a gene. This CDR3 is 14 amino acids long. Germline V CDR1 and CDR2: MNHNS, SASEGT. As DNA, the CDR3 is TGTGCCAGCAGTAACGGACAGGGTTTTTCCGAGCAGTACTTC. Amino acid sequence: CASSNGQGFSEQYF.

The chain combines TRBV18 with TRBJ2-1; 13 positions agree with TRBD2. CDR1 and CDR2 from the germline V gene are KGHSH and LQKENI. Unmatched junction bases numbered 5, after V lost 6 bases and J lost 0 bases. This CDR3 spans 17 amino acids. CDR3 sequence (DNA): TGTGCCAGCTCCCCGGGACTAGCGGGGAGCTCCTACAATGAGCAGTTCTTC. Its protein is CASSPGLAGSSYNEQFF.

CDR3 bases: TGCGCCAGCAGTGATGCGACAGGGGATGTTGCGGGGAACACCGGGGAGCTGTTTTTT. Its translation is CASSDATGDVAGNTGELFF. This chain joins TRBV10-1 and TRBJ2-2, with TRBD1 matching over 8 bases. CDR3 length: 19 amino acids. V trimming: 3 bases; J trimming: 1 base; junction bases outside the gene matches: 13. CDR1 WNHNN and CDR2 SYGVQD come from the germline V gene (reference sequence).

This rearrangement joins TRBV5-4 to TRBJ1-2; TRBD1 agrees at 10 bases. The V segment lost 1 base and the J segment 8 bases; nucleotides outside the gene matches: 11. Germline loops: CDR1 SGHNT, CDR2 YYREEE (reference sequence). This CDR3 comprises 16 residues. DNA of the CDR3: TGTGCCAGCAGCTTGACTCGACAGGGGGCGCGGGGCGGCTACACCTTC. Translated, it gives CASSLTRQGARGGYTF.

This clone has just a few counts. The V call is TRBV6-5, the J call TRBJ1-2, with D perhaps matching TRBD1 (5 bases). Trimming removed 2 bases at V and 6 bases at J, with 10 bases between. This CDR3 spans 13 amino acids. Per germline, CDR1 MNHEY and CDR2 SVGAGI. The CDR3 region is CASSYGAGNGYTF. DNA for the CDR3: TGTGCCAGCAGTTACGGCGCAGGGAATGGCTACACCTTC.

This clone was counted only a few times. The rearrangement uses TRBV4-1 and TRBJ1-3; 7 nucleotides agree with TRBD1. The J segment lost 5 bases and the V segment lost 0 bases, leaving 13 bases of the junction unmatched. The germline V gene encodes CDR1 MGHRA and CDR2 YSYEKL. This CDR3 comprises 18 residues. As DNA, the CDR3 is TGCGCCAGCAGCCAAGATTGGGGAGGAGGGGGCGCGAGAAACACCATATATTTT. Encoded protein: CASSQDWGGGGARNTIYF.

Only a few counts were recorded for this clone. The gene calls are TRBV6-1 and TRBJ2-7; TRBD1 is a possible D gene (6 bases). This CDR3 region has 13 residues. Germline CDR1 reads MNHNS; CDR2 reads SASEGT. V was clipped by 8 bases and J by 1 base, with 12 bases between them. DNA of the CDR3: TGTGCCAGCGGGGCAGGGACATCCTACGAGCAGTACTTC. It yields the protein CASGAGTSYEQYF.

The chain uses TRBV4-1 and TRBJ1-1, with a weak D call TRBD1 (6 bases). CDR3 length: 18 amino acids. CDR1 and CDR2 from the germline V gene are MGHRA and YSYEKL. The germline V and J ends were trimmed by 4 bases and 5 bases, with 26 bases remaining between them. The CDR3 sequence: CASSPQSLSQGILTEAFF. CDR3 DNA sequence: TGCGCCAGCAGCCCACAATCATTGTCACAGGGAATTCTAACTGAAGCTTTCTTT.